Below, 7 T cell receptor beta chains from the same sample are listed, as sequenced in a study of cytomegalovirus exposure and HLA in healthy donors. The PCR contained 60 Vbeta and 13 Jbeta primers. Generated by immunoSEQ multiplex PCR, the TCRdb table keeps only in-frame clones and is missing some. Found here are about 150,000 clones, roughly 70% of them singletons; the top ten hold 3% to 3.5%. The sample taken for sequencing was PBMCs. The receptors were gathered from a male donor in good health and CMV-seronegative.

Comment on this clone: The junction does not match germline at one end; this may be a read error. Other DNA sequences of this sample code for an identical CDR3. The chain combines TRBV7-2 with TRBJ1-2; D is undetermined. The CDR3 runs 14 residues. The V gene's germline CDR1 is SGHTA and CDR2 FQGNSA. The CDR3 region is CASSLEAGGYGYTF. The DNA for the CDR3 is TGTGCCAGCAGCTTAGAAGCGGGAGGTTATGGCTACACCTTT. The entire variable domain, with the rest obtained from reference TRBV7-2 and TRBJ1-2, is as follows: GAGVSQSPSNKVTEKGKDVELRCDPISGHTALYWYRQSLGQGLEFLIYFQGNSAPDKSGLPSDRFSAERTGGSVSTLTIQRTQQEDSAVYLCASSLEAGGYGYTFGSGTRLTVV.

The rearrangement joins TRBV2 to TRBJ2-7; D possibly corresponds to TRBD1 (6 bases). Germline lookup yields CDR1 SNHLY and CDR2 FYNNEI. Trimming removed 10 bases from V and 4 bases from J, with 11 bases in between. This CDR3 is built from 11 residues. In nucleotides, the CDR3 is TGTGCCACCAAGGACAGTTACGAGCAGTACTTC. This translates into CATKDSYEQYF.

The rearrangement joins TRBV30 to TRBJ2-1, with D possibly TRBD1 on 6 matching bases. This CDR3 comprises 17 residues. Germline CDR1 GTSNPN, CDR2 SVGIG (reference sequence). V lost 3 bases, J lost 1 base, and 19 bases lay in between. Here the CDR3 DNA reads TGTGCCTGGAGCGGAGGAACAGGGCAGGGGTCCTACAATGAGCAGTTCTTC. Protein sequence: CAWSGGTGQGSYNEQFF.

This chain connects TRBV15 to TRBJ2-2, with TRBD2 matching 8 bases. Germline V gene lookup returns CDR1 LNHNV and CDR2 YYDKDF (reference sequence). V gave up 0 bases and J gave up 0 bases; unmatched junction bases: 3. The CDR3 extends over 17 amino acids. As DNA, the CDR3 is TGTGCCACCAGCAGAGAGTCGACTAGCGCGAACACCGGGGAGCTGTTTTTT. Translated, it gives CATSRESTSANTGELFF.

J is TRBJ2-7 and V is TRBV6-5, with unresolved D. The CDR3 has 16 amino acids. Trimming left V 2 bases short and J 2 bases short, with 16 bases between. CDR1 and CDR2 (germline): MNHEY, SVGAGI. CDR3 DNA sequence: TGTGCCAGCAGTTACGCACCCCTTCTGCAGACCTACGAGCAGTACTTC. Its translation: CASSYAPLLQTYEQYF.

This clone was seen only a few times. CDR3 protein: CASSYTGSPGTQYF. The CDR3, as DNA: TGTGCCAGCTCTTATACAGGGTCACCAGGGACCCAGTACTTC. This chain uses TRBV18 with TRBJ2-5, with D perhaps matching TRBD1 (6 bases). Deletions cut 6 bases from V and 7 bases from J, with 18 bases between. The germline CDR1 and CDR2 sequences are KGHSH and LQKENI. This CDR3 region has 14 residues.

The chain carries TRBV4-2 and TRBJ2-5, with TRBD2 identical over 7 bases. This CDR3 has 15 amino acids. After removal of 1 base from V and 0 bases from J, the junction contained 2 bases not matched to a gene. CDR1 is LGHNA and CDR2 is YNFKEQ in the germline V gene. The CDR3 DNA follows: TGTGCCAGCAGCCAAGCGCGGGGGAACCAAGAGACCCAGTACTTC. This sequence encodes CASSQARGNQETQYF.